This is a list of T cell receptor beta chains from one sample in a study of blood T cell repertoires in COVID-19. Some clones are missing from TCRdb's copy, which holds only in-frame ones; the method was immunoSEQ multiplex PCR. The table lists fewer than 450,000 clones, approximately 91% of them singletons. Sequenced material: peripheral blood. Every receptor here comes from a woman aged 70-85 years with COVID-19, enrolled during active disease. CDR3s include the opening cysteine and the closing phenylalanine or tryptophan. D genes are given only for firm matches. Clone size is not always given. Where it is, it says once, few, many or a class for expanded clones.

NA	NA	TRBV4-1	TRBJ1-6	CASSPLDGGGSPLHF	TGCGCCAGCAGCCCGCTAGATGGAGGAGGCTCACCCCTCCACTTT
NA	NA	TRBV14	TRBJ2-6	CASRDSGANVLTF	TGTGCCAGCCGGGACTCTGGGGCCAACGTCCTGACTTTC
NA	NA	TRBV13	TRBJ2-3	CASSPHTDTQYF	TGTGCCAGCAGTCCCCACACAGATACGCAGTATTTT
NA	NA	TRBV6-1	TRBJ1-5	CASSEGLWGLSKKPQHF	TGTGCCAGCAGTGAAGGGCTTTGGGGGCTCAGCAAAAAGCCCCAGCATTTT
TRBD1	NA	TRBV30	TRBJ1-1	CAWFPGQGATEAFF	TGTGCCTGGTTTCCAGGACAGGGGGCCACTGAAGCTTTCTTT
NA	few	TRBV6-2/TRBV6-3	TRBJ2-2	CASSYRGLPNTGELFF	TGTGCCAGCAGTTACAGGGGCTTACCGAACACCGGGGAGCTGTTTTTT
TRBD1	NA	TRBV7-2	TRBJ2-1	CASSLDRGFNEQFF	TGTGCCAGCAGCTTAGACAGGGGGTTCAATGAGCAGTTCTTC
TRBD2	NA	TRBV10-3	TRBJ2-5	CAISQRTSGAGETQYF	TGTGCCATCAGCCAAAGGACTAGCGGGGCCGGGGAGACCCAGTACTTC
NA	NA	TRBV7-9	TRBJ2-7	CASSLGQRVYEQYF	TGTGCCAGCAGCTTAGGCCAGAGGGTCTACGAGCAGTACTTC
NA	NA	TRBV30	TRBJ1-2	CAWRGGKWAYGYTF	TGTGCCTGGAGGGGAGGGAAGTGGGCTTATGGCTACACCTTC
NA	NA	TRBV5-1	TRBJ1-4	CASSLERGTNEKLFF	TGCGCCAGCAGTCTTGAGCGGGGTACGAATGAAAAACTGTTTTTT
NA	few	TRBV19	TRBJ2-7	CASSMTETSEQYF	TGTGCCAGTAGTATGACGGAGACGAGCGAGCAGTACTTC
NA	NA	TRBV28	TRBJ1-1	CASRPGDFGKAFF	TGTGCCAGCAGGCCTGGGGACTTTGGAAAAGCTTTCTTT
NA	once	TRBV4-3	TRBJ1-2	CASSQDAGNYGYTF	TGCGCCAGCAGCCAAGACGCGGGAAACTATGGCTACACCTTC
NA	NA	TRBV11-2	TRBJ2-2	CASSLGGGAYTGELFF	TGTGCCAGCAGCCTAGGAGGGGGAGCCTACACCGGGGAGCTGTTTTTT
TRBD1	once	TRBV10-3	TRBJ2-5	CAIRQGAGETQYF	TGTGCCATCAGACAGGGGGCTGGGGAGACCCAGTACTTC
NA	NA	TRBV28	TRBJ1-2	CASNKERYGYTF	TGTGCCAGCAACAAGGAGAGGTATGGCTACACCTTC
NA	NA	TRBV29-1	TRBJ2-7	CSVEDRSGGNEQYF	TGCAGCGTTGAAGATCGGTCAGGGGGGAACGAGCAGTACTTC
TRBD1	NA	TRBV14	TRBJ1-1	CASSPLSPTGLAFF	TGTGCCAGCAGCCCCCTCTCCCCGACAGGGCTAGCTTTCTTT
TRBD2	NA	TRBV13	TRBJ2-1	CASSLLGSGGADEQFF	TGTGCCAGCAGCCTCCTCGGGAGCGGGGGGGCCGATGAGCAGTTCTTC
NA	NA	TRBV19	TRBJ2-7	CASSFDSSYEQYF	TGTGCCAGTAGTTTCGACAGCTCCTACGAGCAGTACTTC
TRBD1	NA	TRBV7-2	TRBJ1-1	CASSPWGQPNTEAFF	TGTGCCAGCAGCCCTTGGGGACAGCCGAACACTGAAGCTTTCTTT
NA	many	TRBV18	TRBJ2-7	CASSSSGGGDEQYF	TGTGCCAGCTCAAGCTCGGGGGGCGGGGACGAGCAGTACTTC
TRBD2	NA	TRBV24-1	TRBJ2-5	CATSDLFLAGLETQYF	TGTGCCACCAGTGATCTCTTCTTAGCGGGGTTGGAGACCCAGTACTTC
NA	NA	TRBV27	TRBJ1-2	CASSSRGGGDGYTF	TGTGCCAGCAGTTCCCGCGGGGGTGGGGATGGCTACACCTTC
TRBD1	NA	TRBV24-1	TRBJ1-2	CATSDPETGGDGYTF	TGTGCCACCAGTGATCCCGAGACAGGGGGCGATGGCTACACCTTC
NA	once	TRBV6-5	TRBJ1-5	CASTPRGIDQPQHF	TGTGCCAGCACTCCTAGGGGAATCGATCAGCCCCAGCATTTT
TRBD1	NA	TRBV4-3	TRBJ2-7	CASSLEPRVGQGLYYEQYF	TGCGCCAGCAGCCTCGAGCCAAGGGTTGGACAGGGTCTATACTACGAGCAGTACTTC
NA	NA	TRBV12-5	TRBJ1-6	CASGVMDSNSPLHF	TGTGCTAGTGGGGTCATGGACAGCAATTCACCCCTCCACTTT
NA	NA	TRBV3-1/TRBV3-2	TRBJ1-6	CASSPGAAWSPLHF	TGTGCCAGCAGCCCAGGGGCGGCATGGTCACCCCTCCACTTT
NA	once	TRBV11-3	TRBJ2-1	CASSSTGSYNEQFF	TGTGCCAGCAGCTCGACAGGATCCTACAATGAGCAGTTCTTC
NA	once	TRBV5-1	TRBJ2-5	CASSLAGLLEGQYF	TGCGCCAGCAGCTTGGCGGGACTCCTGGAGGGCCAGTACTTC
NA	NA	TRBV7-8	TRBJ2-3	CASSPRTFPTSTDTQYF	TGTGCCAGCAGCCCTAGGACATTCCCGACTAGCACAGATACGCAGTATTTT
NA	NA	TRBV6-6	TRBJ2-2	CASRAPSGELFF	TGTGCCAGCAGGGCCCCATCCGGGGAGCTGTTTTTT
TRBD2	NA	TRBV7-2	TRBJ2-3	CASSSLAGGPTDTQYF	TGTGCCAGCAGCTCCTTAGCGGGGGGGCCAACAGATACGCAGTATTTT
NA	NA	TRBV6-5	TRBJ1-2	CASSYSPTGLYGYTF	TGTGCCAGCAGTTACTCACCGACAGGTCTCTATGGCTACACCTTC
TRBD1	NA	TRBV12-3/TRBV12-4	TRBJ1-5	CASSGTGEEPQHF	TGTGCCAGCAGTGGGACAGGGGAGGAGCCCCAGCATTTT
NA	NA	TRBV11-2	TRBJ1-2	CASSPLGSRGGYGYTF	TGTGCCAGCAGCCCCCTAGGGTCCCGGGGGGGCTATGGCTACACCTTC
TRBD2	NA	TRBV2	TRBJ2-5	CASRETSGANQETQYF	TGTGCCAGCAGGGAGACTAGCGGGGCGAACCAAGAGACCCAGTACTTC
NA	few	TRBV28	TRBJ2-7	CASSHRYEQYF	TGTGCCAGCAGCCATCGGTACGAGCAGTACTTC
NA	NA	TRBV12-2	TRBJ2-5	CASRLASETQYF	TGTGCAAGTCGCTTAGCTTCGGAGACCCAGTACTTC
TRBD2	NA	TRBV18	TRBJ2-3	CASSPPLVFSGGAPSSDTQYF	TGTGCCAGCTCACCACCGTTGGTTTTTAGCGGGGGGGCCCCCTCCTCCGATACGCAGTATTTT
TRBD2	NA	TRBV9	TRBJ2-1	CASSVIAGGGNEQFF	TGTGCCAGCAGCGTAATAGCGGGGGGTGGTAATGAGCAGTTCTTC